These 27 T cell receptor beta chains originate from one sample sequenced in a study of shared clonotypes between healthy human individuals. The method was immunoSEQ multiplex PCR; TCRdb's version includes in-frame clones alone and lacks a portion of them. Among more than 400,000 clones listed, 60% to 80% were seen once. The sequencing sample was made of PBMCs. These receptors were taken from a middle-aged woman in good health. Some clones in this sample may be carry-over from other donors' samples.

CDR3 in DNA: TGCGCCAGCAGCCAGATGCAAGGGAGCTACGAGCAGTACTTC. This translates into CASSQMQGSYEQYF. The gene calls are TRBV4-1 and TRBJ2-7; D might be TRBD2 (5 bases). V was shortened by 3 bases and J by 3 bases, with 12 bases between the two germline ends. Germline CDR1 and CDR2: MGHRA and YSYEKL. The CDR3 is 14 residues long.

This clone was counted a few times. The rearrangement joins TRBV7-8 to TRBJ2-2; D not certain. Trimming took off 5 bases at V and 3 bases at J, with 4 bases between the two ends. CDR1 and CDR2 from the germline V gene are SGHVS and FQNEAQ. The CDR3 sequence is 12 residues long. CDR3 nucleotides: TGTGCCAGCAGCACCCACACCGGGGAGCTGTTTTTT. Encoded protein: CASSTHTGELFF.

This clone was seen only a few times. The chain joins TRBV29-1 to TRBJ1-1, with 8 nucleotides matching TRBD1. This CDR3 has 14 amino acids. Germline V gene data show CDR1 as SQVTM and CDR2 as ANQGSEA. The trim removed 2 bases at V and 4 bases at J, leaving 6 bases unmatched. CDR3 in DNA: TGCAGCGTTGAACCACAGGGGGGCGGCACTGAAGCTTTCTTT. Amino acid sequence: CSVEPQGGGTEAFF. The entire variable domain, with the rest obtained from reference TRBV29-1 and TRBJ1-1, is as follows: SAVISQKPSRDICQRGTSLTIQCQVDSQVTMMFWYRQQPGQSLTLIATANQGSEATYESGFVIDKFPISRPNLTFSTLTVSNMSPEDSSIYLCSVEPQGGGTEAFFGQGTRLTVV.

The chain carries TRBV5-1 and TRBJ2-1, with 10 bases lining up with TRBD2. V lost 4 bases to trimming and J lost 8 bases; unmatched junction nucleotides: 12. Germline V gives CDR1 SGHRS, CDR2 YFSETQ. The CDR3 consists of 16 residues. The CDR3 coding sequence is TGCGCCAGCAGCCGAACCTTAGCGGGAGGTAAGGATGAGCAGTTCTTC. It translates to CASSRTLAGGKDEQFF.

The rearrangement joins TRBV5-1 to TRBJ2-7; D uncertain. Trimming shortened V by 4 bases and J by 2 bases, and 13 bases separated the two germline ends. CDR1 and CDR2 (germline): SGHRS, YFSETQ. This CDR3 contains 14 residues. This chain's CDR3 is CASSPDPSPYEQYF. CDR3 in DNA: TGCGCCAGCAGCCCGGACCCCAGTCCCTACGAGCAGTACTTC.

The V and J genes are TRBV5-6 and TRBJ1-2; D is undetermined. The germline V gene encodes CDR1 SGHDT and CDR2 YYEEEE. Trimming shortened V by 1 base and J by 8 bases, and 18 bases separated the two germline ends. CDR3 length: 15 amino acids. The CDR3 protein is CASSLYRRRVTGYTF. CDR3 bases: TGTGCCAGCAGCTTGTACCGGCGGCGGGTTACGGGCTACACCTTC.

The count of this clone is one. This chain connects TRBV7-9 to TRBJ2-1; D is undetermined. V was shortened by 2 bases and J by 8 bases, with 10 bases between the two germline ends. The CDR3 extends over 13 amino acids. CDR1 and CDR2 (germline): SEHNR, FQNEAQ (reference sequence). The chain's CDR3 is CASSLLVFYEQFF. CDR3 sequence (DNA): TGTGCCAGCAGCTTACTGGTATTCTATGAGCAGTTCTTC.

This sequence joins TRBV4-1 and TRBJ1-2; D gene ambiguous. Trimming took off 1 base at V and 4 bases at J, with 13 bases between the two ends. Germline V gene data show CDR1 as MGHRA and CDR2 as YSYEKL. This CDR3 contains 15 residues. The CDR3, as DNA: TGCGCCAGCAGCCAAGTTGGAGCAGGCGGCTATGGCTACACCTTC. Translated, it gives CASSQVGAGGYGYTF.

J is TRBJ1-1 and V is TRBV7-8, with 8 bases identical to TRBD1. The V segment lost 5 bases and the J segment 5 bases; nucleotides outside the gene matches: 10. CDR1 SGHVS and CDR2 FQNEAQ come from the germline V gene. The CDR3 covers 15 residues. The CDR3 sequence: CASSSRQGRGTEAFF. CDR3 in DNA: TGTGCCAGCAGCAGTCGACAGGGGAGAGGGACTGAAGCTTTCTTT.

This clone was recorded many times. Other DNA sequences in the same sample also yield this CDR3. The chain has TRBV2 and TRBJ1-2, with D hard to call. The CDR3 consists of 13 residues. Per germline, CDR1 SNHLY and CDR2 FYNNEI. Trimming removed 2 bases at V and 8 bases at J, with 12 bases between. The CDR3 here is CASSETVDWGYTF. The CDR3 nucleotides are TGTGCCAGCAGTGAAACCGTCGATTGGGGCTACACCTTC.

The V call is TRBV7-2, the J call TRBJ2-5; D is unresolved. The V gene lost 5 bases and the J gene lost 0 bases, with 7 bases spanning the gap. In germline, CDR1 is SGHTA, CDR2 FQGNSA. This CDR3 is 13 amino acids long. The CDR3 is CASSRDYQETQYF. The CDR3 DNA reads TGTGCCAGCAGCCGTGACTACCAAGAGACCCAGTACTTC.

This chain links TRBV19 with TRBJ2-5, with D unclear. The CDR3 length is 13 residues. V gave up 2 bases and J gave up 1 base, with 5 bases separating them. In germline, CDR1 is LNHDA, CDR2 SQIVND (reference sequence). In DNA, the CDR3 is TGTGCCAGTAGTATAAGGTTCCAAGAGACCCAGTACTTC. Amino acid sequence: CASSIRFQETQYF.

The chain is built from TRBV28 and TRBJ2-2, with 11 nucleotides matching TRBD2. This CDR3 spans 15 amino acids. Germline values: CDR1 MDHEN, CDR2 SYDVKM. V was clipped by 6 bases and J by 4 bases; unmatched bases: 4. The CDR3 sequence is CASSTSGRGTGELFF. In nucleotides, the CDR3 is TGTGCCAGCAGCACTAGCGGGAGAGGCACCGGGGAGCTGTTTTTT.

A word on this clone: This CDR3 is also generated by other DNA sequences in the sample. The CDR3 loop reads CASSPPGLAGYNEQFF. CDR3 DNA: TGTGCCAGCAGCCCACCTGGACTAGCGGGCTACAATGAGCAGTTCTTC. The rearrangement joins TRBV28 to TRBJ2-1; 11 bases line up with TRBD2. This CDR3 has 16 residues. Germline trimming cut 6 bases from V and 3 bases from J; bases unmatched to any gene: 7. The germline V gene has CDR1 MDHEN and CDR2 SYDVKM.

The V gene is TRBV6-5, the J gene TRBJ2-2; D is undetermined. Germline CDR1 reads MNHEY; CDR2 reads SVGAGI. The ends were cut back, 6 bases at V and 3 bases at J, with 8 bases in the middle. The CDR3 has 13 amino acids. The CDR3 sequence is CASRSFDTGELFF. CDR3 DNA sequence: TGTGCCAGCAGATCCTTCGACACCGGGGAGCTGTTTTTT.

V gene TRBV5-1 combines with J gene TRBJ2-2; D is unresolved. Germline lookup yields CDR1 SGHRS and CDR2 YFSETQ. This CDR3 has 15 amino acids. V was trimmed by 3 bases and J by 2 bases, leaving 11 bases between them. In nucleotides, the CDR3 is TGCGCCAGCAGCTCCGGCGCTCAAAACACCGGGGAGCTGTTTTTT. Amino acid sequence: CASSSGAQNTGELFF.

J is TRBJ2-2 and V is TRBV19; D is ambiguous. The length of the CDR3 is 15 residues. V was clipped by 0 bases and J by 0 bases, with 5 bases between them. Germline lookup yields CDR1 LNHDA and CDR2 SQIVND (reference sequence). The CDR3 sequence is CASSIDRSNTGELFF. The CDR3 coding sequence is TGTGCCAGTAGTATAGACAGATCGAACACCGGGGAGCTGTTTTTT.

The chain employs TRBV30 and TRBJ2-7; D tentatively fits TRBD1 or TRBD2 (6 bases each). From germline, CDR1 is GTSNPN and CDR2 SVGIG (reference sequence). This CDR3 has 13 amino acids. Deletions cut 0 bases from V and 5 bases from J, with 11 bases between. The CDR3 DNA reads TGTGCCTGGAGTGTTGTAGGGGGGCACGAGCAGTACTTC. Translated, it gives CAWSVVGGHEQYF. The variable domain in full, completed from reference TRBV30 and TRBJ2-7, reads SQTIHQWPATLVQPVGSPLSLECTVEGTSNPNLYWYRQAAGRGLQLLFYSVGIGQISSEVPQNLSASRPQDRQFILSSKKLLLSDSGFYLCAWSVVGGHEQYFGPGTRLTVT.

The chain joins TRBV5-5 to TRBJ1-2; D ambiguous. V gave up 6 bases and J gave up 1 base, with 13 bases separating them. Germline values: CDR1 SGHKS, CDR2 YYEKEE (reference sequence). The CDR3 has 14 residues. The CDR3 bases are TGTGCCAGCACCCCTTCCCAGGATAACTATGGCTACACCTTC. Its protein is CASTPSQDNYGYTF.

The chain employs TRBV18 and TRBJ1-5; the D is unclear. Per germline, CDR1 KGHSH and CDR2 LQKENI. V lost 0 bases and J 4 bases, leaving 7 bases between the germline ends. This CDR3 contains 14 residues. The DNA of the CDR3 is TGTGCCAGCTCACCACCCGGACGGAATCAGCCCCAGCATTTT. It codes for CASSPPGRNQPQHF. Combining the CDR3 with reference TRBV18 and TRBJ1-5 gives the whole variable domain NAGVMQNPRHLVRRRGQEARLRCSPMKGHSHVYWYRQLPEEGLKFMVYLQKENIIDESGMPKERFSAEFPKEGPSILRIQQVVRGDSAAYFCASSPPGRNQPQHFGDGTRLSIL.

This clone was recorded once. This likely traces to a read error, being one base from a far larger clone. V is TRBV4-2 and J is TRBJ2-1; 10 nucleotides line up with TRBD2. This CDR3 has 16 amino acids. In germline, CDR1 is LGHNA, CDR2 YNFKEQ. As DNA, the CDR3 is TGTGCCGGCAGCCAAGCGGCTAGCGGGAGTTTCCATGAGCAGTTCTTC. Translating it yields CAGSQAASGSFHEQFF.

This clone was recorded a few times. This sequence joins TRBV4-2 and TRBJ2-7, with TRBD1 as a possible D gene (6 bases). Per the germline V gene, CDR1 is LGHNA and CDR2 is YNFKEQ. V was clipped by 4 bases and J by 2 bases, with 12 bases between them. This CDR3 has 14 residues. CDR3 sequence: CASSRDGTTYEQYF. The CDR3 nucleotides read TGTGCCAGCAGCCGGGACGGGACAACCTACGAGCAGTACTTC.

About this clone itself: The same CDR3 can be traced to other DNA sequences in this sample. This chain links TRBV9 with TRBJ2-4, with D possibly TRBD2 on 6 matching bases. CDR1 and CDR2 from the germline V gene are SGDLS and YYNGEE. The V end lost 2 bases, the J end lost 1 base, and 7 bases lay between the germline ends. CDR3 length: 14 residues. The CDR3 coding sequence is TGTGCCAGCAGCGTGGGGGGTGCCAAAAACATTCAGTACTTC. This translates into CASSVGGAKNIQYF.

The gene calls are TRBV9 and TRBJ2-7, with a possible D match to TRBD2 (5 bases). V dropped 4 bases and J dropped 7 bases, with 18 bases sitting between them. This CDR3 has 14 amino acids. Germline loops: CDR1 SGDLS, CDR2 YYNGEE. The DNA of the CDR3 is TGTGCCAGCAGCACCTCAGGACTTTACGAGGAGCAGTACTTC. Translated: CASSTSGLYEEQYF.

The chain recombines TRBV6-6 with TRBJ1-1; 7 positions agree with TRBD1. In germline, CDR1 is MNHNY, CDR2 SVGAGI (reference sequence). This CDR3 is built from 15 residues. Trimming took 5 bases from V and 5 from J; bases not matched to a gene: 11. As DNA, the CDR3 is TGTGCCAGCAGTCCACGAACCCTGACAGGGACTGAAGCTTTCTTT. Translation: CASSPRTLTGTEAFF.

This clone was counted only a few times. V usage is TRBV5-1 and J usage is TRBJ1-1; 10 bases fit TRBD1. There are 17 residues in the CDR3. Losses at the gene ends were 2 bases for V and 3 bases for J; bases not matched to a gene: 10. Germline CDR1 SGHRS, CDR2 YFSETQ. The CDR3 DNA reads TGCGCCAGCAGCTTTATGACAGGGGGCGCGACAGACACTGAAGCTTTCTTT. The encoded protein is CASSFMTGGATDTEAFF.

This clone was detected many times. This same CDR3 is encoded by further DNA sequences in the sample. The DNA of the CDR3 is TGCGCCAGCACCCCGGGCGGTGAGCAGTTCTTC. This sequence encodes CASTPGGEQFF. The V gene is TRBV5-1, the J gene TRBJ2-1, with D unclear. Germline V lookup: CDR1 SGHRS, CDR2 YFSETQ. V was cut by 6 bases and J by 9 bases, with 10 bases left in between. CDR3 size: 11 residues.